One and the same sample provided the 9 T cell receptor beta chains below, sequenced in a study of PD-1 blockade in mismatch repair-deficient tumors. Sequencing used immunoSEQ multiplex PCR; TCRdb keeps in-frame clones, though not all of them. This sample yields 100,000 to 150,000 clones, of which roughly nine tenths are seen a single time; approximately 13% belongs to the top ten. The sequencing used peripheral blood, collected 44 weeks after starting pembrolizumab. The source is an adult with mismatch repair-deficient cancer.

This clone was seen just once. The V and J genes are TRBV7-8 and TRBJ1-5; D not resolved. CDR3 size: 16 residues. In germline, CDR1 is SGHVS, CDR2 FQNEAQ. Trimming removed 4 bases from V and 1 base from J, with 14 bases in between. The CDR3 DNA is TGTGCCAGCAGCTCGCGACGGCATTTAAGCAATCAGCCCCAGCATTTT. Protein: CASSSRRHLSNQPQHF.

The J gene is TRBJ1-1, the V gene TRBV2; possibly TRBD1 for D (5 bases). The CDR3 length is 13 residues. The V gene lost 11 bases and the J gene lost 4 bases, with 17 bases spanning the gap. CDR1 SNHLY and CDR2 FYNNEI come from the germline V gene. This CDR3 is CARWAREGTEAFF. In DNA, the CDR3 is TGTGCCCGGTGGGCCAGGGAGGGCACTGAAGCTTTCTTT.

The genes are TRBV5-1 and TRBJ1-1, with 10 bases lining up with TRBD1. CDR3 length: 14 residues. Germline V lookup: CDR1 SGHRS, CDR2 YFSETQ. V was pared by 4 bases and J by 5 bases, with 5 bases of the junction left unmatched. The CDR3, as DNA: TGCGCCAGCAGCGACAGGGGGCTTGGGACTGAAGCTTTCTTT. Protein sequence: CASSDRGLGTEAFF.

The V call is TRBV11-2, the J call TRBJ2-1; the D gene could be TRBD1 or TRBD2 (6 bases each). With 3 bases removed from V and 3 bases from J, the gap between germline ends came to 15 bases. This CDR3 has 16 amino acids. Germline V lookup: CDR1 SGHAT, CDR2 FQNNGV. In DNA form, the CDR3 reads TGTGCCAGCAGCTTTCTAGGGGGGAGATACTACAATGAGCAGTTCTTC. Its protein product is CASSFLGGRYYNEQFF.

The chain links TRBV6-5 to TRBJ2-2, with TRBD2 matching 9 bases. The CDR3 is made up of 15 amino acids. V trimming: 4 bases; J trimming: 5 bases; junction bases outside the gene matches: 5. From germline, CDR1 is MNHEY and CDR2 SVGAGI. The CDR3 sequence: CASSSGTSRTGELFF. The CDR3 DNA sequence: TGTGCCAGCAGTTCCGGGACTAGCCGTACCGGGGAGCTGTTTTTT.

J is TRBJ2-7 and V is TRBV7-8; 8 nucleotides line up with TRBD2. Germline V lookup: CDR1 SGHVS, CDR2 FQNEAQ. The CDR3 extends over 17 amino acids. After removal of 5 bases from V and 1 base from J, the junction contained 13 bases not matched to a gene. The CDR3 sequence is CASSALAGPSLSYEQYF. The CDR3 nucleotides read TGTGCCAGCAGCGCTCTAGCGGGCCCTTCCCTTTCCTACGAGCAGTACTTC.

This clone was recorded only once. The chain uses TRBV5-6 and TRBJ1-2, with D possibly being TRBD1 (5 bases). The CDR3 consists of 15 residues. Trimming stripped 1 base from V and 9 bases from J, with 19 bases between. Germline CDR1 SGHDT, CDR2 YYEEEE. The CDR3 spells CASSLSGTGIVRYTF. The CDR3 DNA reads TGTGCCAGCAGCTTGAGTGGGACTGGTATCGTCCGCTACACCTTC.

This chain uses TRBV7-8 with TRBJ2-5; D unresolved. Deletions cut 1 base from V and 5 bases from J, with 5 bases between. This CDR3 contains 12 residues. Germline V CDR1 and CDR2: SGHVS, FQNEAQ. CDR3: CASSLEHETQYF. The CDR3 coding sequence is TGTGCCAGCAGCTTAGAACACGAGACCCAGTACTTC.

The chain uses TRBV15 and TRBJ2-5; the D is unclear. This CDR3 is built from 12 residues. Germline CDR1 and CDR2: LNHNV and YYDKDF (reference sequence). With 0 bases removed from V and 6 bases from J, the gap between germline ends came to 5 bases. The CDR3 is CATSRDQQTQYF. DNA of the CDR3: TGTGCCACCAGCAGAGATCAACAGACCCAGTACTTC.